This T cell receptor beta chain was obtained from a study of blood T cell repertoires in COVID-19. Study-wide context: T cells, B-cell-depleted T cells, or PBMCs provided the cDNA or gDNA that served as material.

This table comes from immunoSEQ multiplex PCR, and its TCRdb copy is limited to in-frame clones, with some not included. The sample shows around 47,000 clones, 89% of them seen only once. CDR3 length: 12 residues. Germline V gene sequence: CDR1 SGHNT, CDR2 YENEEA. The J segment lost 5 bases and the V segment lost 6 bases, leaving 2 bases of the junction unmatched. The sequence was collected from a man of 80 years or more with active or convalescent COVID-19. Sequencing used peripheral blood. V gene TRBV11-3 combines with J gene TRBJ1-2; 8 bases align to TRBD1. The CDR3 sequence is CASSRQGYGYTF. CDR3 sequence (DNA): TGTGCCAGCAGTCGACAGGGGTATGGCTACACCTTC.